One and the same sample provided the 13 T cell receptor beta chains below, sequenced in a study of T cell clones after liver transplantation. Some clones are missing from TCRdb's copy, which holds only in-frame ones; the method was immunoSEQ multiplex PCR. The sample records about 51,000 clones, roughly nine tenths being singletons. The sample was CD8+ T cells from blood, taken 12 months after liver transplant. These receptors all come from a human patient who received a liver transplant. Some T cells may arise from the graft donor.

This clone was found a few times. The gene calls are TRBV4-1 and TRBJ1-1; D remains unclear. The CDR3 loop spans 16 amino acids. Germline assignment: CDR1 MGHRA and CDR2 YSYEKL. V was pared by 1 base and J by 3 bases, with 15 bases between. CDR3 residues: CASSQVSVGGDTEAFF. CDR3 nucleotide sequence: TGCGCCAGCAGCCAAGTCTCGGTGGGTGGGGACACTGAAGCTTTCTTT.

The V and J genes are TRBV10-3 and TRBJ2-7, with D possibly being TRBD2 (6 bases). V lost 3 bases and J lost 3, with 12 bases in between. The CDR3 is 14 amino acids. CDR1 is ENHRY and CDR2 is SYGVKD in the germline V gene. CDR3 sequence reads: CAISDGGLNYEQYF. CDR3 nucleotides: TGTGCCATCAGTGATGGGGGACTCAACTACGAGCAGTACTTC.

The V and J genes are TRBV28 and TRBJ1-5; D is undetermined. The CDR3 spans 14 residues. V lost 6 bases and J lost 0, with 9 bases in between. Germline V gives CDR1 MDHEN, CDR2 SYDVKM. In nucleotides, the CDR3 is TGTGCCAGCAGGGTCATTTATAGCAATCAGCCCCAGCATTTT. Protein sequence: CASRVIYSNQPQHF.

The V gene is TRBV9, the J gene TRBJ2-5; 10 nucleotides agree with TRBD1. V lost 3 bases, J lost 1 base, and 3 bases stayed unmatched. This CDR3 is 15 amino acids long. Germline V gene data show CDR1 as SGDLS and CDR2 as YYNGEE. The CDR3 sequence: CASSARTGGQETQYF. In nucleotides, the CDR3 is TGTGCCAGCAGCGCCCGGACAGGGGGCCAAGAGACCCAGTACTTC.

This clone has just one count. Here the CDR3 DNA reads TGTGCCACTACTTTCGGACAGGGGGTCTACGAGCAGTACTTC. As protein: CATTFGQGVYEQYF. The chain links TRBV7-9 to TRBJ2-7; 10 bases map to TRBD1. CDR1 and CDR2 (germline): SEHNR, FQNEAQ (reference sequence). The junction had 9 bases not matched to a gene; V was cut back by 10 bases and J by 3 bases. The CDR3 is 14 amino acids.

V usage is TRBV6-1 and J usage is TRBJ1-3, with D unresolved. CDR1 and CDR2 (germline): MNHNS, SASEGT. V gave up 0 bases and J gave up 2 bases, with 14 bases separating them. The CDR3 spans 17 residues. The CDR3 DNA follows: TGTGCCAGCAGTGAAGCCCCGGCAGGCGGGACTGGAAACACCATATATTTT. The encoded protein is CASSEAPAGGTGNTIYF.

The rearrangement links TRBV6-6 to TRBJ1-2; no clear D gene. V shed 7 bases and J shed 2 bases, with 11 bases lying between them. Germline CDR1 MNHNY, CDR2 SVGAGI (reference sequence). The CDR3 contains 13 residues. CDR3 nucleotide sequence: TGTGCCAGCACCCGGACGGAGAACTATGGCTACACCTTC. It is translated as CASTRTENYGYTF.

The chain employs TRBV10-2 and TRBJ2-7; no clear D. Per germline, CDR1 WSHSY and CDR2 SAAADI. V lost 2 bases and J 1 base, leaving 12 bases between the germline ends. The CDR3 is made up of 15 amino acids. CDR3 sequence reads: CASSEPGPASYEQYF. Here the CDR3 DNA reads TGCGCCAGCAGTGAGCCGGGCCCTGCTTCCTACGAGCAGTACTTC.

The V call is TRBV27, the J call TRBJ2-7; 11 bases line up with TRBD1. The J segment lost 4 bases and the V segment lost 3 bases, leaving 5 bases of the junction unmatched. Germline V CDR1 and CDR2: MNHEY, SMNVEV (reference sequence). CDR3 length equals 15 residues. The DNA of the CDR3 is TGTGCCAGCAGTTTCGGGACAGGGGGATTTTACGAGCAGTACTTC. Translated, it gives CASSFGTGGFYEQYF.

This chain joins TRBV19 and TRBJ1-2; D is undetermined. Germline V CDR1 and CDR2: LNHDA, SQIVND (reference sequence). Trimming stripped 5 bases from V and 6 bases from J, with 7 bases between. CDR3 length: 11 amino acids. DNA of the CDR3: TGTGCCAGTAGTTTGGCCGATGGCTACACCTTC. This codes for CASSLADGYTF.

The V call is TRBV27, the J call TRBJ2-3; 8 bases map to TRBD2. With 5 bases clipped from V and 2 bases from J, the junction kept 9 bases outside the gene matches. The CDR3 has 16 amino acids. Germline V gene data show CDR1 as MNHEY and CDR2 as SMNVEV (reference sequence). In DNA, the CDR3 is TGTGCCAGCAGTCCGTCAGCGGGAGAAGCCACAGATACGCAGTATTTT. It specifies CASSPSAGEATDTQYF.

This sequence joins TRBV10-2 and TRBJ2-6; no reliable D call. The CDR3 runs 15 residues. Trimming took off 3 bases at V and 0 bases at J, with 6 bases between the two ends. Germline-derived CDR1 and CDR2 are WSHSY and SAAADI. In DNA form, the CDR3 reads TGCGCCAGCAGTGATCATGTCTCTGGGGCCAACGTCCTGACTTTC. Translating it yields CASSDHVSGANVLTF.

The chain combines TRBV19 with TRBJ1-2, with a tentative D call TRBD1 (5 bases). This CDR3 has 12 amino acids. The V and J ends lost 8 bases and 3 bases respectively, with 10 bases between them. Germline CDR1 is LNHDA and CDR2 is SQIVND (reference sequence). CDR3 sequence (DNA): TGTGCCAGTGTCGGGGCGTACTATGGCTACACCTTC. This translates into CASVGAYYGYTF.